A single sample is the source of the 5 T cell receptor beta chains below, sequenced in a study of graft-versus-host responses after intestinal transplantation (dated by TCRdb to the early 2020s). Intraepithelial and lamina propria lymphocytes were isolated from graft specimens using dithiothreitol, EDTA incubations and collagenase D digestion. Library prep was done by the immunoSEQ multiplex PCR assay. The table was pulled from immuneACCESS by TCRdb, which kept in-frame rearrangements only. Such tables lose some clones; where checked, under half of the loss comes from unresolved V genes, and the rest has no known cause. The sample data list more than 12,000 clones, and approximately 62% of these were observed just once. The ten top clones hold over 10% of the sample. Source: ileum tissue, taken 524 days after transplant. The source of these receptors is a human patient who received an intestinal transplant, so some T cells may come from the graft donor.

Concerning this clone: The sample holds other DNA sequences that translate to the same CDR3. The V gene is TRBV4-3, the J gene TRBJ2-7; D is possibly TRBD2 (5 bases). The CDR3 length is 16 residues. V dropped 0 bases and J dropped 0 bases, with 12 bases sitting between them. In germline, CDR1 is LGHNA, CDR2 YSLEER. CDR3 sequence (DNA): TGCGCCAGCAGCCAAGAAGCAGGAGGAACCTCCTACGAGCAGTACTTC. It yields the protein CASSQEAGGTSYEQYF.

V is TRBV29-1 and J is TRBJ2-1; D possibly corresponds to TRBD1 (6 bases). The CDR3 length is 15 residues. The V end lost 7 bases, the J end lost 0 bases, and 16 bases lay between the germline ends. The germline V gene encodes CDR1 SQVTM and CDR2 ANQGSEA. The DNA of the CDR3 is TGCAGCGGCAACTACAGGGAGAGCTCCTACAATGAGCAGTTCTTC. Translation: CSGNYRESSYNEQFF.

The chain couples TRBV5-6 to TRBJ2-5; 9 nucleotides line up with TRBD2. The J call may be faulty, since TRBJ2-7 better matches the DNA end. CDR1 is SGHDT, CDR2 YYEEEE, per germline. This CDR3 has 16 amino acids. The CDR3 sequence is CASSLVHASGVLEQYF. The CDR3 nucleotides read TGTGCCAGCAGCTTGGTTCATGCTAGCGGGGTTCTCGAGCAGTACTTC.

The V gene is TRBV7-9, the J gene TRBJ1-4, with 8 bases fitting TRBD1. V trimming: 5 bases; J trimming: 8 bases; junction bases outside the gene matches: 7. The CDR3 contains 14 residues. Germline V CDR1 and CDR2: SEHNR, FQNEAQ (reference sequence). The CDR3 nucleotides are TGTGCCAGCAGCCGCGGGACAGGAGTGGAAAAACTGTTTTTT. This sequence encodes CASSRGTGVEKLFF.

By share of the sample, this clone is medium-sized. The CDR3 region is CASGQGYEQYF. As DNA, the CDR3 is TGTGCCAGCGGACAGGGCTACGAGCAGTACTTC. The V and J genes are TRBV2 and TRBJ2-7; 8 nucleotides match TRBD1. The V and J ends lost 8 bases and 3 bases, in that order; junction bases with no gene match: 0. Germline-derived CDR1 and CDR2 are SNHLY and FYNNEI. This CDR3 has 11 amino acids.